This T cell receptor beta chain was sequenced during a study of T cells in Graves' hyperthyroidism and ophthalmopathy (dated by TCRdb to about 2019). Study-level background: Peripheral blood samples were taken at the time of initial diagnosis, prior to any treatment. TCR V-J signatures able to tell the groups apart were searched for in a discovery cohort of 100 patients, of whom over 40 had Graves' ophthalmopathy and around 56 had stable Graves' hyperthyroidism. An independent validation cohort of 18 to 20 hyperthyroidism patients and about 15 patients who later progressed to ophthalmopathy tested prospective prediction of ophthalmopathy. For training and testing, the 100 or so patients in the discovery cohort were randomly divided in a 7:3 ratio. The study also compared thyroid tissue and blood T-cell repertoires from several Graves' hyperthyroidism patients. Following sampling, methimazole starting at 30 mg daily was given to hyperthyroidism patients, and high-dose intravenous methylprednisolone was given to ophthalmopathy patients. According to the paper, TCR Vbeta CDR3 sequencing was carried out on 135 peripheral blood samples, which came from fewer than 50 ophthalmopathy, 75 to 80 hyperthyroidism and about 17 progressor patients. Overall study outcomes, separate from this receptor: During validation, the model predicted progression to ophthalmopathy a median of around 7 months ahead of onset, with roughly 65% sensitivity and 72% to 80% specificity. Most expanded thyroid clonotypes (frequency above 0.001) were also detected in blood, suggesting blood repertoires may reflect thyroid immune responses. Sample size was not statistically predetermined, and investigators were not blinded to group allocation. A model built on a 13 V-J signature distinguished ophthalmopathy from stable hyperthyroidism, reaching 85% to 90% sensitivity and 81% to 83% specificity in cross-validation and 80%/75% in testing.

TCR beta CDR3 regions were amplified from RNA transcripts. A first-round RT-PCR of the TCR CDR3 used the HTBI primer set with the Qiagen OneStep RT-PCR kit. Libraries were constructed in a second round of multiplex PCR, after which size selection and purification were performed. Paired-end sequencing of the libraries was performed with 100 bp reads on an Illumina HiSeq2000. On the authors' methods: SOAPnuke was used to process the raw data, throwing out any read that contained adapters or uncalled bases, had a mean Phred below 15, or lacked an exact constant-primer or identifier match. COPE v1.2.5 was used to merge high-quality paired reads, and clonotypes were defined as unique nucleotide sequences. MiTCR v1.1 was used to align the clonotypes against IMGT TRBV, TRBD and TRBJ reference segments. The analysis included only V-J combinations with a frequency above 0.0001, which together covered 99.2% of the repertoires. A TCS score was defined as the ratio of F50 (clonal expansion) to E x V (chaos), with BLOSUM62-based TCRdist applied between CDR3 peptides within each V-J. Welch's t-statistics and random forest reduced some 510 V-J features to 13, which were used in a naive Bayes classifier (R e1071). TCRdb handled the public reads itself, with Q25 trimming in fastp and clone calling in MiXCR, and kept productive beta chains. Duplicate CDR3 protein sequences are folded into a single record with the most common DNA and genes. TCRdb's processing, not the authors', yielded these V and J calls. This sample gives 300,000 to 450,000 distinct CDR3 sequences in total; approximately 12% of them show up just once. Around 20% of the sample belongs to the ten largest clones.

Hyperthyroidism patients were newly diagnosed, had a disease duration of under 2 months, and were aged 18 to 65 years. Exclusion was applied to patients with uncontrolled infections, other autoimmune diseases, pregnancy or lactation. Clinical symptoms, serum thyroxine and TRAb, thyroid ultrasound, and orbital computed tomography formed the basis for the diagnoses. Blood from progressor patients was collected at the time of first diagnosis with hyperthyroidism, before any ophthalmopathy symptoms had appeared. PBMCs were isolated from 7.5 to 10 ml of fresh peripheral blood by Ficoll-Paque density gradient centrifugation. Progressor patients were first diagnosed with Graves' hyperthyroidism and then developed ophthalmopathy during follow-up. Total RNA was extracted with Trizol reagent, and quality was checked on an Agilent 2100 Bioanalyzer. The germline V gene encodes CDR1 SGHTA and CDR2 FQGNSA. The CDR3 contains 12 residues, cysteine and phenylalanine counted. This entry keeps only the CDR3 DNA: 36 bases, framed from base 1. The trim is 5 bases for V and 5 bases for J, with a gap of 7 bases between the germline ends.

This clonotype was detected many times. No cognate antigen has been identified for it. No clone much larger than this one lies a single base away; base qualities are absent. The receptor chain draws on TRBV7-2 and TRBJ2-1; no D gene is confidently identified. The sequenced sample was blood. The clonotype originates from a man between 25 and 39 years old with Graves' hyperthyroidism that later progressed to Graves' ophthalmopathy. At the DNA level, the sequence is TGTGCCAGCAGCCCCCCTCACAATGAGCAGTTCTTC. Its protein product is CASSPPHNEQFF.